These 27 T cell receptor beta chains were sequenced from one sample in a study of shared clonotypes between healthy human individuals. TCRdb's table, derived via immunoSEQ multiplex PCR, lists solely in-frame clones and lacks some. The table includes 700,000 or so clones, about three quarters detected once. Sequencing was carried out using memory CD4+ T cells sorted from blood. The subset is: CD45RA-negative fraction. Receptors originate from a woman in her twenties or thirties in good health.

At least ten counts were recorded for this clone. The V and J genes are TRBV4-1 and TRBJ1-5, with 7 bases lining up with TRBD1. The CDR3 spans 15 residues. Germline trimming cut 4 bases from V and 4 bases from J; bases unmatched to any gene: 7. Germline CDR1 and CDR2: MGHRA and YSYEKL. The DNA for the CDR3 is TGCGCCAGCAGCCCCCCCGGGACAGTTAATCAGCCCCAGCATTTT. Translated, it gives CASSPPGTVNQPQHF.

The gene calls are TRBV28 and TRBJ2-6; D tentatively reads TRBD1 or TRBD2 (6 bases each). CDR3 length: 14 residues. Germline CDR1 is MDHEN and CDR2 is SYDVKM. With 6 bases removed from V and 3 bases from J, the gap between germline ends came to 9 bases. The CDR3 nucleotides are TGTGCCAGCAGGCGGGACATTGGGGCCAACGTCCTGACTTTC. It yields the protein CASRRDIGANVLTF.

The rearrangement uses TRBV5-1 and TRBJ2-7; 8 bases match TRBD1. The trim removed 4 bases at V and 0 bases at J, leaving 6 bases unmatched. The CDR3 covers 15 residues. The germline CDR1 and CDR2 sequences are SGHRS and YFSETQ. The CDR3 coding sequence is TGCGCCAGCAGCCTTACTACAGGGGGCTCCTACGAGCAGTACTTC. This codes for CASSLTTGGSYEQYF.

This rearrangement joins TRBV5-8 to TRBJ2-1, with D possibly being TRBD1 or TRBD2 (5 bases each). Germline V lookup: CDR1 SGHTS, CDR2 YDEGEE. This CDR3 has 12 amino acids. Trimming pared 4 bases from V and 14 bases from J, leaving 16 bases between. CDR3 sequence (DNA): TGTGCCAGCAGCGCGCTAGGGACGACGGAGTTCTTC. It yields the protein CASSALGTTEFF.

The chain carries TRBV27 and TRBJ2-7; the D gene is possibly TRBD1 (6 bases). Germline lookup yields CDR1 MNHEY and CDR2 SMNVEV (reference sequence). Trimming took off 2 bases at V and 0 bases at J, with 8 bases between the two ends. The CDR3 has 14 residues. CDR3 DNA: TGTGCCAGCAGTTTAGACAGGTACTCCTACGAGCAGTACTTC. This gives the protein CASSLDRYSYEQYF.

This clone showed up just a few times. V is TRBV2 and J is TRBJ2-1; 7 positions match TRBD1. The CDR3 sequence is 14 residues long. Trimming at V came to 6 bases and at J to 0 bases, leaving 2 bases not matched to a gene. Germline lookup yields CDR1 SNHLY and CDR2 FYNNEI. This CDR3 is CASRGQSSYNEQFF. The CDR3 nucleotides read TGTGCCAGCAGGGGACAGAGCTCCTACAATGAGCAGTTCTTC.

The V gene is TRBV25-1, the J gene TRBJ1-1; D gene uncertain. CDR1 and CDR2 from the germline V gene are MGHDK and SYGVNS. V dropped 2 bases and J dropped 7 bases, with 17 bases sitting between them. The CDR3 extends over 15 amino acids. In DNA form, the CDR3 reads TGTGCCAGCAGTGAACTCTCACTAGGGAAAGGTGAAGCTTTCTTT. This encodes CASSELSLGKGEAFF.

The chain is built from TRBV27 and TRBJ2-1; D unclear. The CDR3 contains 13 residues. Trimming left V 8 bases short and J 9 bases short, with 17 bases between. Germline CDR1 is MNHEY and CDR2 is SMNVEV (reference sequence). The CDR3 protein is CASLSNTPPEQFF. The CDR3 region has the DNA TGTGCCAGCTTATCGAACACCCCTCCTGAGCAGTTCTTC.

V and J are TRBV7-9 and TRBJ2-6; D unclear. CDR1 is SEHNR and CDR2 is FQNEAQ in the germline V gene (reference sequence). The CDR3 is made up of 16 amino acids. The germline V and J ends were trimmed by 4 bases and 2 bases, with 12 bases remaining between them. This CDR3 reads CASSSNLWPGANVLTF. As DNA, the CDR3 is TGTGCCAGCAGCTCGAACCTTTGGCCTGGGGCCAACGTCCTGACTTTC.

This clone occurred a few times. V usage is TRBV6-6 and J usage is TRBJ1-1, with unresolved D. This CDR3 spans 14 amino acids. CDR1 and CDR2 from the germline V gene are MNHNY and SVGAGI (reference sequence). The V end was cut by 6 bases, the J end by 3 bases, with 14 bases between. CDR3 residues: CASRAQEGHTEAFF. The CDR3 bases are TGTGCCAGCAGGGCGCAGGAAGGCCACACTGAAGCTTTCTTT.

CDR3 amino acids: CASTPLRDTEAFF. The CDR3, as DNA: TGTGCCAGCACTCCATTAAGGGACACTGAAGCTTTCTTT. V is TRBV6-6 and J is TRBJ1-1; D is unresolved. The CDR3 has 13 amino acids. Germline V gene data show CDR1 as MNHNY and CDR2 as SVGAGI (reference sequence). Trimming removed 7 bases at V and 3 bases at J, with 12 bases between.

The chain carries TRBV6-6 and TRBJ1-2; 9 nucleotides agree with TRBD1. Trimming removed 8 bases from V and 8 bases from J; junction bases left unmatched: 12. Germline CDR1 MNHNY, CDR2 SVGAGI (reference sequence). CDR3 length: 14 residues. DNA for the CDR3: TGTGCCAGCGGCCCCGAGTGGACAGGGGACGGCTACACCTTC. Its protein product is CASGPEWTGDGYTF.

This rearrangement joins TRBV5-1 to TRBJ2-3; no definite D call. Germline V gene sequence: CDR1 SGHRS, CDR2 YFSETQ. The ends were cut back, 0 bases at V and 5 bases at J, with 19 bases in the middle. The CDR3 totals 17 residues. The CDR3 here is CASSLGVVGIIGDTQYF. CDR3 DNA: TGCGCCAGCAGCTTGGGAGTCGTGGGTATAATTGGAGATACGCAGTATTTT.

V and J are TRBV6-6 and TRBJ2-7, with 12 bases lining up with TRBD2. Germline lookup yields CDR1 MNHNY and CDR2 SVGAGI (reference sequence). The ends lost 1 base at V and 3 bases at J; junction bases unmatched: 4. The CDR3 is made up of 16 amino acids. CDR3 sequence (DNA): TGTGCCAGCAGTTACTTTTCGACTAGCGGGAGCTACGAGCAGTACTTC. This gives the protein CASSYFSTSGSYEQYF.

The chain carries TRBV4-2 and TRBJ2-1; D might be TRBD2 (6 bases). There are 13 residues in the CDR3. The V gene's germline CDR1 is LGHNA and CDR2 YNFKEQ. V was shortened by 11 bases and J by 4 bases, with 15 bases between the two germline ends. The CDR3 DNA reads TGTGCCTCCGGGACTCCAGGTTACAATGAGCAGTTCTTC. It is translated as CASGTPGYNEQFF.

This rearrangement joins TRBV5-4 to TRBJ2-7, with 8 bases matching TRBD1. Germline V CDR1 and CDR2: SGHNT, YYREEE (reference sequence). CDR3 size: 14 residues. V gave up 3 bases and J gave up 3 bases; unmatched junction bases: 5. As DNA, the CDR3 is TGTGCCAGCAGCTATGGACAGGGAATCTACGAGCAGTACTTC. This translates into CASSYGQGIYEQYF. The whole variable domain, remainder taken from reference TRBV5-4 and TRBJ2-7, is ETGVTQSPTHLIKTRGQQVTLRCSSQSGHNTVSWYQQALGQGPQFIFQYYREEENGRGNFPPRFSGLQFPNYSSELNVNALELDDSALYLCASSYGQGIYEQYFGPGTRLTVT.

The chain carries TRBV19 and TRBJ1-5; 7 bases are a match to TRBD1. Germline CDR1 and CDR2: LNHDA and SQIVND (reference sequence). This CDR3 region has 16 residues. With 6 bases clipped from V and 6 bases from J, the junction kept 14 bases outside the gene matches. The chain's CDR3 is CASSNSTGTRGQPQHF. The CDR3 DNA sequence: TGTGCCAGTAGCAATTCGACAGGGACAAGGGGTCAGCCCCAGCATTTT.

V gene TRBV6-5 combines with J gene TRBJ1-1; D is perhaps TRBD1 (6 bases). CDR3 length equals 15 residues. V lost 5 bases to trimming and J lost 5 bases, with 18 bases between them. In germline, CDR1 is MNHEY, CDR2 SVGAGI. The CDR3 reads CASSPRGRVGTEAFF. The CDR3 region has the DNA TGTGCCAGCAGTCCACGGGGGCGCGTCGGGACTGAAGCTTTCTTT.

The rearrangement joins TRBV6-4 to TRBJ2-1; perhaps TRBD2 as D (5 bases). This CDR3 has 14 amino acids. The germline V gene has CDR1 MRHNA and CDR2 SNTAGT. V was clipped by 3 bases and J by 5 bases, with 11 bases between them. The CDR3, as DNA: TGTGCCAGCAGTGAAAGCGGAACTAACAATGAGCAGTTCTTC. Translated: CASSESGTNNEQFF.

The rearrangement links TRBV28 to TRBJ1-1; perhaps TRBD1 as D (5 bases). The germline V gene has CDR1 MDHEN and CDR2 SYDVKM. Trimming shortened V by 8 bases and J by 5 bases, and 18 bases separated the two germline ends. The CDR3 extends over 14 amino acids. The CDR3 is CASHPAGRWTEAFF. Written as DNA, the CDR3 is TGTGCCAGCCACCCGGCGGGGCGATGGACTGAAGCTTTCTTT.

This clone came up once. The rearrangement uses TRBV6-6 and TRBJ2-7; 11 bases fit TRBD1. Germline-derived CDR1 and CDR2 are MNHNY and SVGAGI (reference sequence). The V and J ends lost 1 base and 6 bases, in that order; junction bases with no gene match: 5. The CDR3 spans 15 residues. CDR3 residues: CASSYLGQGETEQYF. CDR3 DNA sequence: TGTGCCAGCAGTTACTTGGGACAGGGGGAAACCGAGCAGTACTTC.

The chain uses TRBV30 and TRBJ1-2, with D maybe TRBD1 (6 bases). V was shortened by 5 bases and J by 8 bases, with 18 bases between the two germline ends. This CDR3 has 13 residues. Germline V lookup: CDR1 GTSNPN, CDR2 SVGIG (reference sequence). The CDR3 region has the DNA TGTGCCTGGGGACAGTCCTCTCTGGTGGGCTACACCTTC. This gives the protein CAWGQSSLVGYTF.

This clone was observed at least ten times. The chain combines TRBV28 with TRBJ1-5; no firm D call. Germline assignment: CDR1 MDHEN and CDR2 SYDVKM. The V gene lost 8 bases and the J gene lost 2 bases, with 13 bases spanning the gap. The CDR3 spans 14 residues. The CDR3 region is CASEIGSRNQPQHF. CDR3 nucleotides: TGTGCCAGCGAAATTGGGTCGCGCAATCAGCCCCAGCATTTT.

The chain carries TRBV29-1 and TRBJ2-5; TRBD1 agrees at 12 bases. Germline CDR1 SQVTM, CDR2 ANQGSEA. The J segment lost 8 bases and the V segment lost 6 bases, leaving 13 bases of the junction unmatched. The CDR3 totals 15 residues. The CDR3 is CSVMKPGQGARTQYF. In DNA form, the CDR3 reads TGCAGCGTGATGAAGCCGGGACAGGGGGCGAGAACCCAGTACTTC.

The rearrangement links TRBV7-9 to TRBJ1-3; 7 bases match TRBD1. This CDR3 is 15 amino acids long. Germline V gene lookup returns CDR1 SEHNR and CDR2 FQNEAQ (reference sequence). V was clipped by 5 bases and J by 0 bases; unmatched bases: 4. CDR3 DNA: TGTGCCAGCAGCGTCGCAGGGGGCTCTGGAAACACCATATATTTT. It specifies CASSVAGGSGNTIYF.

This chain links TRBV30 with TRBJ1-1; 7 nucleotides line up with TRBD1. The V and J ends lost 4 bases and 4 bases, in that order; junction bases with no gene match: 6. The CDR3 extends over 13 amino acids. CDR1 GTSNPN and CDR2 SVGIG come from the germline V gene (reference sequence). CDR3 sequence reads: CAWNRGSGTEAFF. The CDR3 DNA reads TGTGCCTGGAACAGGGGTTCCGGCACTGAAGCTTTCTTT. Full variable domain (missing parts from reference TRBV30 and TRBJ1-1): SQTIHQWPATLVQPVGSPLSLECTVEGTSNPNLYWYRQAAGRGLQLLFYSVGIGQISSEVPQNLSASRPQDRQFILSSKKLLLSDSGFYLCAWNRGSGTEAFFGQGTRLTVV.

The chain is built from TRBV5-8 and TRBJ2-7; a possible D gene is TRBD1 (5 bases). CDR3 length: 11 residues. Between the trimmed V and J ends, which lost 1 base and 6 bases, there was a span of 5 bases. The germline V gene has CDR1 SGHTS and CDR2 YDEGEE. The CDR3 reads CASSLRGEQYF. The CDR3, as DNA: TGTGCCAGCAGCTTGAGGGGCGAGCAGTACTTC. The variable domain in full, completed from reference TRBV5-8 and TRBJ2-7, reads EAGVTQSPTHLIKTRGQQATLRCSPISGHTSVYWYQQALGLGLQFLLWYDEGEERNRGNFPPRFSGRQFPNYSSELNVNALELEDSALYLCASSLRGEQYFGPGTRLTVT.